These 15 T cell receptor beta chains were all obtained from the same sample, sequenced in a study of cytomegalovirus exposure and HLA in healthy donors. The primer mix had 60 Vbeta and 13 Jbeta primers. The method was immunoSEQ multiplex PCR; TCRdb's version includes in-frame clones alone and lacks a portion of them. The table includes tens of thousands of clones, 70% detected once. The specimen was PBMCs. All receptors derive from a woman aged 55-69 years in good health and CMV-seropositive.

This chain links TRBV7-2 with TRBJ1-6; 8 bases line up with TRBD1. Germline assignment: CDR1 SGHTA and CDR2 FQGNSA. This CDR3 comprises 16 residues. The junction had 4 bases not matched to a gene; V was cut back by 3 bases and J by 3 bases. The CDR3 DNA reads as TGTGCCAGCAGCTTCGGACAGGGAATCTATAATTCACCCCTCCACTTT. Amino acids: CASSFGQGIYNSPLHF.

The gene calls are TRBV10-3 and TRBJ2-7; D is possibly TRBD2 (6 bases). The V end was cut by 4 bases, the J end by 2 bases, with 15 bases between. Germline V CDR1 and CDR2: ENHRY, SYGVKD. The CDR3 is 15 amino acids. In DNA form, the CDR3 reads TGTGCCATCAGTGGAGAAGGCGGGGTCGCCTACGAGCAGTACTTC. Amino acids: CAISGEGGVAYEQYF.

The J gene is TRBJ1-3, the V gene TRBV2; no firm D call. Germline-derived CDR1 and CDR2 are SNHLY and FYNNEI. V shed 3 bases and J shed 0 bases, with 9 bases lying between them. The CDR3 has 15 amino acids. The CDR3 DNA is TGTGCCAGCAGTGACCGCCGGGGCTCTGGAAACACCATATATTTT. This translates into CASSDRRGSGNTIYF.

The chain has TRBV27 and TRBJ1-2, with D hard to call. Germline assignment: CDR1 MNHEY and CDR2 SMNVEV (reference sequence). Trimming took 3 bases from V and 2 from J, leaving 19 bases between them. The CDR3 has 17 residues. The CDR3 DNA is TGTGCCAGCAGTTTCCTAGACCCCCACGGCCGGAACTATGGCTACACCTTC. It codes for CASSFLDPHGRNYGYTF.

The chain carries TRBV9 and TRBJ1-2; D is possibly TRBD1 (5 bases). CDR1 SGDLS and CDR2 YYNGEE come from the germline V gene. Trimming took off 4 bases at V and 2 bases at J, with 15 bases between the two ends. CDR3 size: 15 residues. CDR3 loop: CASSTYETDNYGYTF. As DNA, the CDR3 is TGTGCCAGCAGCACGTACGAGACAGACAACTATGGCTACACCTTC. The variable domain in full, with the rest retrieved from reference TRBV9 and TRBJ1-2, is DSGVTQTPKHLITATGQRVTLRCSPRSGDLSVYWYQQSLDQGLQFLIQYYNGEERAKGNILERFSAQQFPDLHSELNLSSLELGDSALYFCASSTYETDNYGYTFGSGTRLTVV.

The genes are TRBV11-2 and TRBJ1-2; D unresolved. The CDR3 totals 12 residues. Trimming pared 8 bases from V and 4 bases from J, leaving 11 bases between. Germline V gene data show CDR1 as SGHAT and CDR2 as FQNNGV. The CDR3: CASSLKFYGYTF. For the CDR3, the DNA is TGTGCCAGCTCCCTAAAATTCTATGGCTACACCTTC.

The V gene is TRBV9, the J gene TRBJ2-7; TRBD2 matches at 8 bases. CDR1 and CDR2 (germline): SGDLS, YYNGEE. The CDR3 loop spans 12 amino acids. V was clipped by 10 bases and J by 2 bases; unmatched bases: 5. CDR3 sequence (DNA): TGTGCCTCGGGGGGGGGCCCCTACGAGCAGTACTTC. This sequence encodes CASGGGPYEQYF.

The rearrangement uses TRBV18 and TRBJ2-3; maybe TRBD2 (5 bases). The germline gives CDR1 KGHSH, CDR2 LQKENI. This CDR3 is built from 14 residues. V was shortened by 6 bases and J by 2 bases, with 12 bases between the two germline ends. The CDR3 nucleotides read TGTGCCAGCTCCCCCCGGGAATCCACAGATACGCAGTATTTT. Translating gives CASSPRESTDTQYF.

The chain uses TRBV19 and TRBJ1-5; D unresolved. The CDR3 runs to 15 residues. V lost 3 bases and J 0 bases, leaving 9 bases between the germline ends. The germline gives CDR1 LNHDA, CDR2 SQIVND (reference sequence). CDR3 amino acids: CASSIWSGSNQPQHF. CDR3 bases: TGTGCCAGTAGTATTTGGTCGGGTAGCAATCAGCCCCAGCATTTT.

This clone was picked up one time. The chain recombines TRBV5-1 with TRBJ1-5; 7 bases align to TRBD1. Trimming cost V 3 bases and J 3 bases; bases outside gene matches: 6. The CDR3 length is 15 residues. From germline, CDR1 is SGHRS and CDR2 YFSETQ. CDR3 loop: CASSSEGQINQPQHF. CDR3 in DNA: TGCGCCAGCAGCTCCGAGGGACAGATCAATCAGCCCCAGCATTTT.

This chain connects TRBV5-4 to TRBJ2-3; 10 bases line up with TRBD2. The CDR3 runs to 14 residues. With V trimmed by 1 base and J by 4 bases, 0 bases remained unmatched. Germline values: CDR1 SGHNT, CDR2 YYREEE (reference sequence). CDR3 DNA: TGTGCCAGCAGCTTGCTAGCGGGGGCAGATACGCAGTATTTT. The encoded protein is CASSLLAGADTQYF.

This clone occurred a few times. This sequence joins TRBV7-3 and TRBJ2-7; 8 bases are a match to TRBD1. CDR1 is SGHTA, CDR2 FQGTGA, per germline. The CDR3 contains 13 residues. The V and J ends lost 2 bases and 5 bases, in that order; junction bases with no gene match: 2. CDR3 in amino acids: CASSLATGDEQYF. CDR3 DNA: TGTGCCAGCAGCTTAGCGACAGGGGACGAGCAGTACTTC.

The chain recombines TRBV2 with TRBJ2-2, with 8 bases that match TRBD2. V lost 10 bases, J lost 1 base, and 5 bases stayed unmatched. The germline V gene encodes CDR1 SNHLY and CDR2 FYNNEI. This CDR3 is built from 14 residues. Here the CDR3 reads CATSGTRNTGELFF. The CDR3 DNA follows: TGTGCCACCTCCGGGACTAGGAACACCGGGGAGCTGTTTTTT. The full variable domain, its missing parts supplied by reference TRBV2 and TRBJ2-2, is EPEVTQTPSHQVTQMGQEVILRCVPISNHLYFYWYRQILGQKVEFLVSFYNNEISEKSEIFDDQFSVERPDGSNFTLKIRSTKLEDSAMYFCATSGTRNTGELFFGEGSRLTVL.

V and J are TRBV18 and TRBJ1-5; D is ambiguous. The germline V gene has CDR1 KGHSH and CDR2 LQKENI. The CDR3 contains 15 residues. V shed 3 bases and J shed 9 bases, with 18 bases lying between them. The CDR3 coding sequence is TGTGCCAGCTCACCGGAGGACGGCGGTGTCTCGCCCCAGCATTTT. Translation: CASSPEDGGVSPQHF.

The genes are TRBV11-2 and TRBJ2-2, with 10 bases identical to TRBD1. CDR1 is SGHAT, CDR2 FQNNGV, per germline. The CDR3 totals 18 residues. After removal of 3 bases from V and 4 bases from J, the junction contained 11 bases not matched to a gene. The CDR3 DNA reads as TGTGCCAGCAGCTTCCGTCTAGGGACAGGGGTTGGCACCGGGGAGCTGTTTTTT. Translation gives CASSFRLGTGVGTGELFF.